This is a list of T cell receptor beta chains from one sample in a study of cytomegalovirus exposure and HLA in healthy donors. The method was immunoSEQ multiplex PCR; TCRdb's version includes in-frame clones alone and lacks a portion of them. The sample lists approximately 98,000 clones; about 81% were seen once. Sequencing used PBMCs. The receptors were sampled from a young man in good health and CMV-seropositive. Each CDR3 is given with its conserved first and last residue. Fields, in order: clone size, V gene, J gene, D gene, CDR3 DNA, CDR3 protein. A D gene is named only where the DNA matches it firmly. Expanded clones get a size class; other rows say once, few or many, or leave the size out.

>-|TRBV2|TRBJ2-3|TRBD2
TGTGCCAGCAGTTCTTTAGCGGGGTCCTCAGATACGCAGTATTTT
CASSSLAGSSDTQYF
>-|TRBV5-8|TRBJ2-5|-
TGTGCCAGCACCCCAGGGGGGTACCAAGAGACCCAGTACTTC
CASTPGGYQETQYF
>-|TRBV18|TRBJ2-7|-
TGTGCCAGCTCACCACCTGGAGGTCACCCGAGGGAGCAGTACTTC
CASSPPGGHPREQYF
>once|TRBV1|TRBJ2-5|-
TGCACCAGCAGCCAGGTAGCGGGGATTGCTTTTTCGCCCCAGTACTTC
CTSSQVAGIAFSPQYF
>-|TRBV15|TRBJ1-2|TRBD1
TGTGCCACCAGGGGGGGACAGGATCTGTTTGGTGGCTACACCTTC
CATRGGQDLFGGYTF
>few|TRBV19|TRBJ2-5|-
TGTGCCAGCACCGGACTACCCGGGGAGACCCAGTACTTC
CASTGLPGETQYF
>once|TRBV27|TRBJ2-7|TRBD2
TGTGCCAGCAGTCCTGGACTAGCGGGGCCCTACGAGCAGTACTTC
CASSPGLAGPYEQYF
>-|TRBV29-1|TRBJ1-2|-
TGCAGCGTTCTGGACAGAAATAACTATGGCTACACCTTC
CSVLDRNNYGYTF
>-|TRBV5-1|TRBJ2-3|-
TGCGCCAGCAGCTCGGGGGATAGCACAGATACGCAGTATTTT
CASSSGDSTDTQYF
>few|TRBV6-6|TRBJ1-4|-
TGTGCCAGCAGTTTTTCCTCAGGGATTCTAGAAAAACTGTTTTTT
CASSFSSGILEKLFF
>-|TRBV6-1|TRBJ1-6|-
TGTGCCAGCAGCGTCAGGAGGAGGGATTCACCCCTCCACTTT
CASSVRRRDSPLHF
>once|TRBV19|TRBJ1-3|-
TGTGCCAGTAGACCGGGTCTAAGCTCTGGAAACACCATATATTTT
CASRPGLSSGNTIYF
>-|TRBV5-4|TRBJ2-3|TRBD1
TGTGCCAGCAGCCCAGGGACAGGGGCAAGGACGCAGTATTTT
CASSPGTGARTQYF
>-|TRBV5-6|TRBJ2-4|-
TGTGCCAGCAGCCACGGACTCGACCTAGCCAAAAACATTCAGTACTTC
CASSHGLDLAKNIQYF
>-|TRBV6-1|TRBJ2-1|TRBD2
TGTGCCAGCAGCCATAGCGGGGGGGCCCATGAGCAGTTCTTC
CASSHSGGAHEQFF
>few|TRBV11-2|TRBJ1-4|-
TGTGCCAGCAGCTTAGGAGGGAAACTGTTTTTT
CASSLGGKLFF
>-|TRBV4-1|TRBJ1-1|-
TGCGCCAGCAGCCAAATCTCTAGGCCAGAAGCTTTCTTT
CASSQISRPEAFF
>-|TRBV5-4|TRBJ2-1|-
TGTGCCAGCAGCCCGCAGGTGGGTGAGCAGTTCTTC
CASSPQVGEQFF
>-|TRBV18|TRBJ1-6|TRBD1
TGTGCCAGCTCGGGACAGGCGGGGTCACCCCTCCACTTT
CASSGQAGSPLHF
>few|TRBV30|TRBJ1-2|-
TGTGCCTGGAGCCGTCGGGACACAACTAACTATGGCTACACCTTC
CAWSRRDTTNYGYTF